What follows are 11 T cell receptor beta chains derived from one specimen sequenced in a study of PD-L1 blockade in urothelial cancer. Specified time point: pretreatment peripheral blood. Produced via immunoSEQ multiplex PCR; TCRdb's table is partial and in-frame only. The sample shows 50,000 to 65,000 clones, about 76% of them seen only once. Sequences were derived from PBMCs, sampled around atezolizumab (anti-PD-L1) treatment. The receptors derive from a man in his 70s with urothelial cancer.

This clone showed up just a few times. V is TRBV7-9 and J is TRBJ1-4; weak D call: TRBD1 (5 bases). From germline, CDR1 is SEHNR and CDR2 FQNEAQ (reference sequence). With 3 bases removed from V and 2 bases from J, the gap between germline ends came to 7 bases. This CDR3 is built from 14 residues. CDR3 sequence reads: CASSFGGTNEKLFF. DNA of the CDR3: TGTGCCAGCAGCTTTGGGGGGACTAATGAAAAACTGTTTTTT.

This clone was seen just once. This rearrangement joins TRBV5-1 to TRBJ1-4; D is ambiguous. Trimming took off 0 bases at V and 0 bases at J, with 3 bases between the two ends. The CDR3 is 14 amino acids. Germline V gene data show CDR1 as SGHRS and CDR2 as YFSETQ. As DNA, the CDR3 is TGCGCCAGCAGCTTGGGTACAACTAATGAAAAACTGTTTTTT. Amino acid sequence: CASSLGTTNEKLFF.

J is TRBJ2-7 and V is TRBV10-3; TRBD2 might be the D (6 bases). CDR3 size: 16 residues. Trimming pared 0 bases from V and 3 bases from J, leaving 15 bases between. Germline V gene lookup returns CDR1 ENHRY and CDR2 SYGVKD. The CDR3 coding sequence is TGTGCCATCAGTGAGTCAGGTACAGCCGGGGGCTACGAGCAGTACTTC. Its protein is CAISESGTAGGYEQYF.

The genes are TRBV20-1 and TRBJ1-2; D is possibly TRBD1 (5 bases). CDR1 DFQATT and CDR2 SNEGSKA come from the germline V gene (reference sequence). Trimming left V 6 bases short and J 8 bases short, with 13 bases between. The CDR3 length is 11 residues. The CDR3: CSAGVGGGYTF. The CDR3, as DNA: TGCAGTGCAGGGGTCGGTGGGGGCTACACCTTC.

The chain couples TRBV11-3 to TRBJ2-3; D remains ambiguous. CDR3 length: 13 amino acids. Trimming took 5 bases from V and 8 from J, leaving 14 bases between them. Germline assignment: CDR1 SGHNT and CDR2 YENEEA. This CDR3 is CASSLWKRFTQYF. As DNA, the CDR3 is TGTGCCAGCAGCCTTTGGAAGCGTTTTACGCAGTATTTT.

The chain recombines TRBV6-1 with TRBJ2-1, with D tentatively TRBD2 (5 bases). CDR3 length: 13 residues. The germline V and J ends were trimmed by 7 bases and 8 bases, with 15 bases remaining between them. Per germline, CDR1 MNHNS and CDR2 SASEGT. The CDR3 protein is CASTVDAGDEQFF. The DNA of the CDR3 is TGTGCCAGCACCGTAGATGCGGGCGATGAGCAGTTCTTC.

The V and J genes are TRBV5-1 and TRBJ1-1; D is unclear. This CDR3 spans 15 amino acids. The V end lost 0 bases, the J end lost 3 bases, and 12 bases lay between the germline ends. Germline V gene sequence: CDR1 SGHRS, CDR2 YFSETQ. The CDR3 nucleotides read TGCGCCAGCAGCTTGGATCCGGGGTACGACACTGAAGCTTTCTTT. Amino acid sequence: CASSLDPGYDTEAFF.

The rearrangement uses TRBV6-1 and TRBJ2-2, with 10 nucleotides matching TRBD2. Germline V CDR1 and CDR2: MNHNS, SASEGT. With 5 bases clipped from V and 2 bases from J, the junction kept 2 bases outside the gene matches. The CDR3 runs to 15 residues. The CDR3 protein is CASSRTSGNTGELFF. The CDR3, as DNA: TGTGCCAGCAGTCGGACTAGCGGTAACACCGGGGAGCTGTTTTTT.

The chain carries TRBV28 and TRBJ1-1; perhaps TRBD1 as D (5 bases). Looked up from germline, CDR1 is MDHEN and CDR2 is SYDVKM. V was shortened by 5 bases and J by 3 bases, with 13 bases between the two germline ends. This CDR3 contains 14 residues. CDR3: CASSPTGGYTEAFF. The CDR3 DNA reads TGTGCCAGCAGTCCAACCGGGGGTTACACTGAAGCTTTCTTT.

The chain carries TRBV6-5 and TRBJ2-7, with D perhaps matching TRBD2 (6 bases). Trimming left V 2 bases short and J 5 bases short, with 16 bases between. The CDR3 consists of 15 residues. From germline, CDR1 is MNHEY and CDR2 SVGAGI. The CDR3 region is CASSYSSVAGNEQYF. CDR3 sequence (DNA): TGTGCCAGCAGTTACAGTAGCGTCGCGGGGAACGAGCAGTACTTC.

V usage is TRBV5-1 and J usage is TRBJ2-1, with 7 bases that match TRBD2. This CDR3 has 15 residues. Trimming at V came to 0 bases and at J to 8 bases, leaving 8 bases not matched to a gene. CDR1 is SGHRS and CDR2 is YFSETQ in the germline V gene. Here the CDR3 DNA reads TGCGCCAGCAGCTTGGGGGCGGGAGTTAACGATGAGCAGTTCTTC. It encodes CASSLGAGVNDEQFF.